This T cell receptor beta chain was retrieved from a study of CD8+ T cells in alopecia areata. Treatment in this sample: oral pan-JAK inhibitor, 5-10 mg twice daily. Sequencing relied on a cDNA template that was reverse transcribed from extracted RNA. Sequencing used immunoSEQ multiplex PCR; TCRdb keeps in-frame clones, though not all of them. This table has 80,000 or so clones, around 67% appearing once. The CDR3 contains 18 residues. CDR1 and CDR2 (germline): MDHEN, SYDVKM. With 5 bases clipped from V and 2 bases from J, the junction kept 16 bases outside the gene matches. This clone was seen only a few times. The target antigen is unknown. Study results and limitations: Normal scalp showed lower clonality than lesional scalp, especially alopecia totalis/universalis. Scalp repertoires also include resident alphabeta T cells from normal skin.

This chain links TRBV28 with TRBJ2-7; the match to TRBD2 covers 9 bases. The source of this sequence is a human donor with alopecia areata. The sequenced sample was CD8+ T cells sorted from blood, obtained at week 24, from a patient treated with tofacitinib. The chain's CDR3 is CASSAGGYREKGPYEQYF. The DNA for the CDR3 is TGTGCCAGCAGTGCGGGGGGGTACAGGGAAAAGGGTCCCTACGAGCAGTACTTC.